The rows below give T cell receptor beta chains drawn from one sample of a study of blood T cell repertoires in COVID-19. The assay was immunoSEQ multiplex PCR, and TCRdb's table has in-frame clones only and misses some. This sample yields approximately 210,000 clones, of which around 80% are seen a single time; about 10% belongs to the top ten. Sequencing was performed on peripheral blood. The receptors were gathered from an elderly woman with COVID-19, enrolled during active disease. CDR3s include the opening cysteine and the closing phenylalanine or tryptophan. D genes are given only for firm matches. Not all rows give a size; the values are once, few, many and, for expanded clones, a class.

>TRBV3-1/TRBV3-2|TRBD2|TRBJ2-3|.
TGTGCCAGCAGCCTGAGCGGGGGAACAGATACGCAGTATTTT
CASSLSGGTDTQYF
>TRBV7-9|TRBD1|TRBJ1-1|.
TGTGCCAGCAGCCCACCGACAGGGGACCGTGAAGCTTTCTTT
CASSPPTGDREAFF
>TRBV6-5|.|TRBJ2-5|.
TGTGCCAGCAGTTACTCCACTAGGCAAGAGACCCAGTACTTC
CASSYSTRQETQYF
>TRBV18|.|TRBJ1-6|.
TGTGCCAGCTCACTAGAAGGACAGTCCTATAATTCACCCCTCCACTTT
CASSLEGQSYNSPLHF
>TRBV6-5|.|TRBJ2-2|.
TGTGCCAGCAGTTACCAGGGCAACACCGGGGAGCTGTTTTTT
CASSYQGNTGELFF
>TRBV5-1|TRBD1|TRBJ1-4|.
TGCGCCAGCAGCTCGGGACAGGGGGGAAATGAAAAACTGTTTTTT
CASSSGQGGNEKLFF
>TRBV12-5|.|TRBJ2-3|.
TGTGCTAGTGCCCCAAGTGGGGCTGGAGATACGCAGTATTTT
CASAPSGAGDTQYF
>TRBV5-4|TRBD2|TRBJ2-5|few
TGTGCCAGCAGCTTGGGTCGGACTAGCGGGGGGGCTGGGGAGACCCAGTACTTC
CASSLGRTSGGAGETQYF
>TRBV6-5|TRBD1|TRBJ1-3|.
TGTGCCAGCAGCTTCGACAGGGGGGGCACCATATATTTT
CASSFDRGGTIYF
>TRBV3-1/TRBV3-2|.|TRBJ2-5|.
TGTGCCAGCAGCCAAGGGACCGGACTGCTAGTCCAAGAGACCCAGTACTTC
CASSQGTGLLVQETQYF
>TRBV19|.|TRBJ1-5|few
TGTGCCAGTAGTGCGACAGATAGCAATCAGCCCCAGCATTTT
CASSATDSNQPQHF
>TRBV19|.|TRBJ2-2|.
TGTGCCAGTAGCATCTCAACAGGGAACACCGGGGAGCTGTTTTTT
CASSISTGNTGELFF
>TRBV30|TRBD1|TRBJ1-1|once
TGTGCCTGGGCTATTTCAGGGGGCAGTGCTTTCTTT
CAWAISGGSAFF
>TRBV3-1/TRBV3-2|TRBD1|TRBJ1-5|.
TGTGCCAGCAGCCAAGGGACAGGGAATCAGCCCCAGCATTTT
CASSQGTGNQPQHF
>TRBV10-3|.|TRBJ2-5|.
TGTGCCATCAGTGGAGGAGCTAACGTAGAGACCCAGTACTTC
CAISGGANVETQYF
>TRBV7-3|TRBD2|TRBJ2-3|.
TGTGCCAGCAGTGGGACTAGCGGGGGTATAAATACGCAGTATTTT
CASSGTSGGINTQYF
>TRBV12-5|.|TRBJ1-1|.
TGTGCTAGTGGTTCCCCCCTGGGGGGACTCATGAACACTGAAGCTTTCTTT
CASGSPLGGLMNTEAFF
>TRBV7-2|.|TRBJ1-1|.
TGTGCCAGCAGGTCGACATTGGACACTGAAGCTTTCTTT
CASRSTLDTEAFF
>TRBV5-6|.|TRBJ1-1|.
TGTGCCAGCAGCTCCCCGACAGGGAACACTGAAGCTTTCTTT
CASSSPTGNTEAFF
>TRBV5-1|TRBD2|TRBJ2-4|.
TGCGCCAGCAGCGCGGGGGGATCGACATACATTCAGTACTTC
CASSAGGSTYIQYF
>TRBV2|TRBD2|TRBJ2-1|.
TGTGCCAGCAGTATACTAGCGGGGGGGCCGGTGAATGAGCAGTTCTTC
CASSILAGGPVNEQFF
>TRBV7-9|.|TRBJ1-2|.
TGTGCCAGCAGCTCGTCAAGAGGAGGGCACGACTATGGCTACACCTTC
CASSSSRGGHDYGYTF